This T cell receptor (beta chain) derives from a study of blood T cell repertoires in COVID-19. About the research overall: Sample material is recorded as cDNA or gDNA derived from T cells, B-cell-depleted T cells, or PBMCs.

Per the authors' pipeline: Amplification from reference gene primers served as the basis for estimated nucleated cell counts. TCRdb's table, derived via immunoSEQ multiplex PCR, lists solely in-frame clones and lacks some. Clone size and the V and J calls come from that table; the DNA yielded D and trimming. This table has 400,000 to 500,000 clones, roughly 90% appearing once. The V end was cut by 5 bases, the J end by 3 bases, with 10 bases between. Germline-derived CDR1 and CDR2 are SEHNR and FQNEAQ (reference sequence). The CDR3 has 14 residues. All enrollees were roughly 18 to 89 years old and from 20 to 30 US areas. Cohort placement rested on clinical history that participants reported themselves.

This chain links TRBV7-9 with TRBJ2-2; no clear D gene. Sequencing was performed on PBMCs or T cells enriched from blood (not recorded which). The receptor was derived from a woman between 35 and 50 years old who had recovered from COVID-19. The CDR3 DNA reads TGTGCCAGCAGCCCCCCCTACGACACCGGGGAGCTGTTTTTT. Encoded protein: CASSPPYDTGELFF.